Below are 25 T cell receptor beta chains sequenced from a single sample in a study of shared clonotypes between healthy human individuals. Profiled with immunoSEQ multiplex PCR; TCRdb holds only in-frame clones, not every one. Here the sample spans some 2,500,000 clones, approximately 93% being singletons. Sequenced sample: naive CD4+ T cells from PBMCs. Subset described: CD45RA+ positively selected. The receptors stem from a man between 18 and 35 years old in good health. Some clones in this sample may be carry-over from other donors' samples.

V usage is TRBV7-8 and J usage is TRBJ2-7; possibly TRBD1 for D (6 bases). Trimming took off 1 base at V and 3 bases at J, with 7 bases between the two ends. From germline, CDR1 is SGHVS and CDR2 FQNEAQ. The CDR3 has 13 residues. Written as DNA, the CDR3 is TGTGCCAGCAGCTTAGTAGGGGGCTACGAGCAGTACTTC. Protein product: CASSLVGGYEQYF.

As concerns this clone: The same CDR3 also results from other DNA sequences found in this sample. The gene calls are TRBV29-1 and TRBJ1-1; 8 bases are shared with TRBD1. CDR3 length: 12 residues. J was trimmed by 1 base and V by 7 bases; bases with no gene match: 2. The germline V gene has CDR1 SQVTM and CDR2 ANQGSEA. The DNA for the CDR3 is TGCAGCGCCGACAGGGGGAACACTGAAGCTTTCTTT. Amino acids: CSADRGNTEAFF.

This sequence joins TRBV27 and TRBJ2-5; D may be TRBD2 (5 bases). The germline gives CDR1 MNHEY, CDR2 SMNVEV (reference sequence). V lost 6 bases to trimming and J lost 5 bases, with 16 bases between them. The CDR3 is 14 residues long. The CDR3 spells CASREGEDAETQYF. CDR3 DNA sequence: TGTGCCAGCAGAGAGGGAGAGGACGCGGAGACCCAGTACTTC.

The CDR3 DNA reads as TGTGCCAGCAGACGTAAAGCTCTAGCGGGAGGATCCTACGAGCAGTACTTC. Translated: CASRRKALAGGSYEQYF. V usage is TRBV28 and J usage is TRBJ2-7; 11 bases map to TRBD2. CDR3 length equals 17 residues. J was trimmed by 1 base and V by 6 bases; bases with no gene match: 11. Looked up from germline, CDR1 is MDHEN and CDR2 is SYDVKM.

The genes are TRBV19 and TRBJ1-5; possibly TRBD1 for D (5 bases). CDR1 LNHDA and CDR2 SQIVND come from the germline V gene (reference sequence). The CDR3 is 17 residues long. Between the trimmed V and J ends, which lost 2 bases and 0 bases, there was a span of 14 bases. CDR3 in amino acids: CASSINRRKYSNQPQHF. CDR3 sequence (DNA): TGTGCCAGTAGTATAAACAGGCGAAAATATAGCAATCAGCCCCAGCATTTT.

This chain connects TRBV15 to TRBJ2-3, with 7 positions matching TRBD2. The CDR3 consists of 14 residues. Per the germline V gene, CDR1 is LNHNV and CDR2 is YYDKDF (reference sequence). The ends lost 4 bases at V and 6 bases at J; junction bases unmatched: 7. The CDR3 region is CATSKGLGLDTQYF. The CDR3 bases are TGTGCCACCAGCAAAGGACTAGGATTGGATACGCAGTATTTT.

The sample holds one count of this clone. The CDR3 DNA sequence: TGTGCCAGCAGTTACTCCCCGCTAAACTCCTACAATGAGCAGTTCTTC. Amino acids: CASSYSPLNSYNEQFF. This chain connects TRBV6-5 to TRBJ2-1, with D unclear. The V gene lost 0 bases and the J gene lost 0 bases, with 9 bases spanning the gap. Germline V lookup: CDR1 MNHEY, CDR2 SVGAGI. The CDR3 covers 16 residues.

J is TRBJ2-3 and V is TRBV5-1, with a possible D match to TRBD2 (5 bases). The V gene lost 0 bases and the J gene lost 0 bases, with 8 bases spanning the gap. The CDR3 covers 15 residues. Germline V gene lookup returns CDR1 SGHRS and CDR2 YFSETQ. The CDR3 sequence: CASSLAPGSTDTQYF. DNA of the CDR3: TGCGCCAGCAGCTTGGCCCCGGGGAGCACAGATACGCAGTATTTT. The variable domain in full, with the rest retrieved from reference TRBV5-1 and TRBJ2-3, is KAGVTQTPRYLIKTRGQQVTLSCSPISGHRSVSWYQQTPGQGLQFLFEYFSETQRNKGNFPGRFSGRQFSNSRSEMNVSTLELGDSALYLCASSLAPGSTDTQYFGPGTRLTVL.

This chain uses TRBV5-6 with TRBJ2-2; TRBD1 agrees at 7 bases. Germline V gene data show CDR1 as SGHDT and CDR2 as YYEEEE. V dropped 2 bases and J dropped 4; count of bases not matched to a gene: 5. CDR3 length: 15 residues. DNA of the CDR3: TGTGCCAGCAGCTTCCAGGGGGTACGCACCGGGGAGCTGTTTTTT. This gives the protein CASSFQGVRTGELFF.

The gene calls are TRBV7-2 and TRBJ1-5; D uncertain. Trimming removed 7 bases from V and 2 bases from J, with 15 bases in between. CDR3 length: 15 residues. The germline V gene encodes CDR1 SGHTA and CDR2 FQGNSA. The CDR3 is CASNHGPGGNQPQHF. Here the CDR3 DNA reads TGTGCCAGCAACCACGGACCCGGCGGCAATCAGCCCCAGCATTTT.

The chain combines TRBV14 with TRBJ2-3; possible D gene TRBD1, 7 bases. CDR3 length: 15 amino acids. Trimming left V 3 bases short and J 5 bases short, with 15 bases between. Germline CDR1 reads SGHDN; CDR2 reads FVKESK. For the CDR3, the DNA is TGTGCCAGCAGCCACTTCGGCAGGGGGGAAGATACGCAGTATTTT. It specifies CASSHFGRGEDTQYF.

The chain uses TRBV29-1 and TRBJ2-7, with a possible D match to TRBD1 (6 bases). Germline CDR1 SQVTM, CDR2 ANQGSEA. Trimming stripped 4 bases from V and 1 base from J, with 20 bases between. This CDR3 contains 16 residues. CDR3 in DNA: TGCAGCGTTGTAGGGCATCATTCAGGGGCTTCCTACGAGCAGTACTTC. Amino acids: CSVVGHHSGASYEQYF.

CDR3 coding DNA: TGTGCCAGCAGTTCCCTCGGCGCGGGAGTCGTAGAAAAACTGTTTTTT. Residues: CASSSLGAGVVEKLFF. The chain uses TRBV28 and TRBJ1-4; no clear D. The V gene lost 4 bases and the J gene lost 8 bases, with 20 bases spanning the gap. Germline assignment: CDR1 MDHEN and CDR2 SYDVKM. The CDR3 sequence is 16 residues long.

The V gene is TRBV6-1, the J gene TRBJ1-2; D gene unclear. V gave up 5 bases and J gave up 6 bases, with 19 bases separating them. Germline CDR1 reads MNHNS; CDR2 reads SASEGT. The CDR3 runs to 15 residues. In nucleotides, the CDR3 is TGTGCCAGCAGTCCTCTATCCCCGGCTCCCGATGGCTACACCTTC. It translates to CASSPLSPAPDGYTF.

Comments on this clone: Other nucleotide sequences from this sample produce the same CDR3. This chain joins TRBV15 and TRBJ2-7, with D possibly being TRBD1 (5 bases). V was clipped by 0 bases and J by 1 base, with 7 bases between them. In germline, CDR1 is LNHNV, CDR2 YYDKDF (reference sequence). This CDR3 contains 14 residues. The CDR3 spells CATSRETVSYEQYF. The CDR3, as DNA: TGTGCCACCAGCAGAGAGACAGTGTCCTACGAGCAGTACTTC.

J is TRBJ2-1 and V is TRBV27; 11 positions agree with TRBD1. V trimming: 5 bases; J trimming: 0 bases; junction bases outside the gene matches: 6. Germline lookup yields CDR1 MNHEY and CDR2 SMNVEV (reference sequence). This CDR3 contains 17 residues. CDR3 nucleotide sequence: TGTGCCAGCAGTCTCCGGGACAGGGGGAGCTCCTACAATGAGCAGTTCTTC. Translating it yields CASSLRDRGSSYNEQFF.

A single count supports this clone. The genes are TRBV4-3 and TRBJ2-7; 10 positions match TRBD1. The trim removed 1 base at V and 3 bases at J, leaving 6 bases unmatched. The CDR3 runs 16 residues. Germline V CDR1 and CDR2: LGHNA, YSLEER. CDR3 sequence: CASSQGWTGGFYEQYF. The DNA of the CDR3 is TGCGCCAGCAGCCAAGGGTGGACAGGGGGTTTCTACGAGCAGTACTTC.

The J gene is TRBJ2-3, the V gene TRBV19; 9 bases map to TRBD1. In germline, CDR1 is LNHDA, CDR2 SQIVND (reference sequence). CDR3 length: 16 amino acids. Losses at the gene ends were 1 base for V and 3 bases for J; bases not matched to a gene: 5. The CDR3 DNA is TGTGCCAGTAGTATAGCCCGGGACAGGGTAACAGATACGCAGTATTTT. Translated: CASSIARDRVTDTQYF. Using reference TRBV19 and TRBJ2-3 for the parts outside the CDR3, the full variable domain is DGGITQSPKYLFRKEGQNVTLSCEQNLNHDAMYWYRQDPGQGLRLIYYSQIVNDFQKGDIAEGYSVSREKKESFPLTVTSAQKNPTAFYLCASSIARDRVTDTQYFGPGTRLTVL.

The chain links TRBV7-8 to TRBJ1-5, with D uncertain. The CDR3 is 14 amino acids. Germline CDR1 and CDR2: SGHVS and FQNEAQ. V was clipped by 5 bases and J by 2 bases, with 10 bases between them. The CDR3 coding sequence is TGTGCCAGCAGCCAAGGGCGCGGCAATCAGCCCCAGCATTTT. It specifies CASSQGRGNQPQHF.

This chain connects TRBV6-1 to TRBJ2-4, with D possibly matching TRBD2 (5 bases). This CDR3 contains 16 residues. CDR1 is MNHNS, CDR2 SASEGT, per germline. V was cut by 4 bases and J by 0 bases, with 13 bases left in between. The CDR3 sequence: CASSAGLILAKNIQYF. CDR3 sequence (DNA): TGTGCCAGCAGTGCCGGACTGATACTAGCCAAAAACATTCAGTACTTC.

The chain combines TRBV19 with TRBJ2-1, with 7 bases identical to TRBD2. Trimming removed 6 bases from V and 1 base from J; junction bases left unmatched: 6. Germline V CDR1 and CDR2: LNHDA, SQIVND (reference sequence). The CDR3 has 15 amino acids. As DNA, the CDR3 is TGTGCCAGTAGATGGGGAGGGGCGTCCTACAATGAGCAGTTCTTC. Translated, it gives CASRWGGASYNEQFF.

This clone has a single count. The genes are TRBV5-1 and TRBJ2-7; D is uncertain. This CDR3 contains 15 residues. Trimming cost V 4 bases and J 0 bases, with 14 bases left between them. CDR1 and CDR2 (germline): SGHRS, YFSETQ. The DNA of the CDR3 is TGCGCCAGCAGCACCGATCCAAACAGCTCCTACGAGCAGTACTTC. Translation: CASSTDPNSSYEQYF.

This chain links TRBV11-2 with TRBJ2-7; TRBD2 matches 8 bases. The CDR3 spans 15 residues. Germline loops: CDR1 SGHAT, CDR2 FQNNGV. The V gene end was trimmed by 4 bases and the J gene end by 4 bases; junction bases not matched to a gene: 9. The CDR3 nucleotides are TGTGCCAGCAGCTCACAAGCGGGAGCGTCGTACGAGCAGTACTTC. This encodes CASSSQAGASYEQYF. The variable domain in full, with the rest retrieved from reference TRBV11-2 and TRBJ2-7, is EAGVAQSPRYKIIEKRQSVAFWCNPISGHATLYWYQQILGQGPKLLIQFQNNGVVDDSQLPKDRFSAERLKGVDSTLKIQPAKLEDSAVYLCASSSQAGASYEQYFGPGTRLTVT.

This clone occurred once. The gene calls are TRBV28 and TRBJ1-2; perhaps TRBD1 as D (5 bases). Germline V gene sequence: CDR1 MDHEN, CDR2 SYDVKM. This CDR3 is built from 15 residues. Trimming shortened V by 7 bases and J by 7 bases, and 22 bases separated the two germline ends. CDR3 amino acids: CASTLGGTPSAGYTF. The CDR3 coding sequence is TGTGCCAGCACTCTAGGAGGGACTCCTTCTGCTGGCTACACCTTC.

The genes are TRBV27 and TRBJ1-2, with D perhaps matching TRBD1 (6 bases). Deletions cut 4 bases from V and 4 bases from J, with 13 bases between. This CDR3 is 14 amino acids long. Germline V gives CDR1 MNHEY, CDR2 SMNVEV (reference sequence). CDR3 in amino acids: CASSSNRAFYGYTF. DNA of the CDR3: TGTGCCAGCAGTTCCAACAGGGCTTTCTATGGCTACACCTTC.